A single sample gave rise to the 23 T cell receptor beta chains below, sequenced in a study of OX40 agonist ivuxolimab in advanced cancers. The assay was immunoSEQ multiplex PCR, and TCRdb's table has in-frame clones only and misses some. This repertoire shows some 20,000 clones, 65% to 85% found once; its top ten account for 30% to 45%. Sequencing was performed on CD4+ or CD8+ T cells sorted from blood, taken in a trial of the OX40 agonist ivuxolimab. The source of these receptors is an adult with an advanced solid tumor such as melanoma, head and neck, liver or kidney cancer.

The chain is built from TRBV9 and TRBJ2-7, with 9 bases aligning to TRBD2. The CDR3 sequence is 15 residues long. Germline CDR1 is SGDLS and CDR2 is YYNGEE. After removal of 4 bases from V and 2 bases from J, the junction contained 7 bases not matched to a gene. The CDR3 sequence is CASSIGAGGPYEQYF. The CDR3 bases are TGTGCCAGCAGCATCGGAGCGGGGGGTCCCTACGAGCAGTACTTC.

The chain is built from TRBV2 and TRBJ2-3, with D possibly matching TRBD1 (6 bases). The V gene lost 4 bases and the J gene lost 0 bases, with 14 bases spanning the gap. This CDR3 has 16 residues. Germline V gives CDR1 SNHLY, CDR2 FYNNEI. For the CDR3, the DNA is TGTGCCAGCAGTGGGGGACAAGGGGGTAGCACAGATACGCAGTATTTT. It specifies CASSGGQGGSTDTQYF.

This chain uses TRBV9 with TRBJ1-2, with 11 bases aligning to TRBD1. Germline assignment: CDR1 SGDLS and CDR2 YYNGEE. The CDR3 length is 15 residues. Trimming cost V 2 bases and J 5 bases; bases outside gene matches: 5. CDR3 bases: TGTGCCAGCAGCGTCCCGGGACAGGGGGGTTATGGCTACACCTTC. This encodes CASSVPGQGGYGYTF.

V usage is TRBV7-6 and J usage is TRBJ2-1; D is unresolved. The V end was cut by 8 bases, the J end by 6 bases, with 8 bases between. Germline V gene sequence: CDR1 SGHVS, CDR2 FNYEAQ. This CDR3 is 11 amino acids long. The CDR3 sequence: CASFLGNEQFF. CDR3 nucleotides: TGTGCCAGCTTTCTAGGCAATGAGCAGTTCTTC.

This clone showed up just once. The CDR3 DNA reads as TGCGCCAGCAGCCAAGTCCACCGCGGGACAGGGAAAGCCGGGGAGCTGTTTTTT. Translating gives CASSQVHRGTGKAGELFF. V gene TRBV4-3 combines with J gene TRBJ2-2; 9 bases line up with TRBD1. The CDR3 length is 18 residues. J gave up 6 bases and V 1 base, and 12 bases lay outside the gene matches. Germline lookup yields CDR1 LGHNA and CDR2 YSLEER.

CDR3 DNA: TGTGCCAGCAGTTTAAGGTATGGCAGTGCGAGGACTGAAGCTTTCTTT. Translating gives CASSLRYGSARTEAFF. V usage is TRBV27 and J usage is TRBJ1-1; D gene unclear. This CDR3 has 16 amino acids. Trimming left V 2 bases short and J 5 bases short, with 18 bases between. CDR1 and CDR2 from the germline V gene are MNHEY and SMNVEV (reference sequence).

This clone was seen a single time. This chain connects TRBV25-1 to TRBJ1-2, with TRBD1 matching 9 bases. Unmatched junction bases numbered 3, after V lost 3 bases and J lost 4 bases. The germline V gene encodes CDR1 MGHDK and CDR2 SYGVNS. The CDR3 covers 14 residues. Here the CDR3 reads CASSEGQGSYGYTF. For the CDR3, the DNA is TGTGCCAGCAGTGAGGGACAGGGCTCCTATGGCTACACCTTC.

This chain links TRBV9 with TRBJ1-3, with 9 bases lining up with TRBD1. Germline-derived CDR1 and CDR2 are SGDLS and YYNGEE. This CDR3 is built from 16 residues. With V trimmed by 0 bases and J by 3 bases, 4 bases remained unmatched. CDR3 bases: TGTGCCAGCAGCGTAGTCGACAGGGGGTATGGAAACACCATATATTTT. Amino acid sequence: CASSVVDRGYGNTIYF.

This chain links TRBV29-1 with TRBJ1-2; tentatively, D is TRBD1 (6 bases). The length of the CDR3 is 13 residues. Trimming stripped 4 bases from V and 5 bases from J, with 14 bases between. Germline V CDR1 and CDR2: SQVTM, ANQGSEA. The CDR3 protein is CSVVFPGAYGYTF. The CDR3 region has the DNA TGCAGCGTTGTTTTCCCAGGGGCGTATGGCTACACCTTC.

This clone was seen a single time. The V call is TRBV11-1, the J call TRBJ2-2, with D perhaps TRBD2 (5 bases). The CDR3 contains 15 residues. Germline-derived CDR1 and CDR2 are SGHAT and FQDESV (reference sequence). V gave up 4 bases and J gave up 5 bases, with 14 bases separating them. CDR3 sequence (DNA): TGTGCCAGCAGCTCAGCCGGGGAGTGGACCGGGGAGCTGTTTTTT. Encoded protein: CASSSAGEWTGELFF. Filled out from reference TRBV11-1 and TRBJ2-2, the complete variable domain reads EAEVAQSPRYKITEKSQAVAFWCDPISGHATLYWYRQILGQGPELLVQFQDESVVDDSQLPKDRFSAERLKGVDSTLKIQPAELGDSAMYLCASSSAGEWTGELFFGEGSRLTVL.

The gene calls are TRBV9 and TRBJ1-1, with 7 positions matching TRBD1. CDR1 and CDR2 from the germline V gene are SGDLS and YYNGEE. Trimming cost V 3 bases and J 3 bases; bases outside gene matches: 8. This CDR3 contains 15 residues. CDR3 in DNA: TGTGCCAGCAGCGCCGGAGGACAGGCCTACACTGAAGCTTTCTTT. This gives the protein CASSAGGQAYTEAFF.

The chain is built from TRBV2 and TRBJ1-3, with a weak D call TRBD1 (5 bases). The length of the CDR3 is 15 residues. The germline CDR1 and CDR2 sequences are SNHLY and FYNNEI. V was clipped by 1 base and J by 3 bases, with 10 bases between them. This CDR3 is CASSEGPGSGNTIYF. In DNA form, the CDR3 reads TGTGCCAGCAGTGAAGGTCCAGGGAGTGGAAACACCATATATTTT. Looking up the rest from reference TRBV2 and TRBJ1-3 gives the full variable domain: EPEVTQTPSHQVTQMGQEVILRCVPISNHLYFYWYRQILGQKVEFLVSFYNNEISEKSEIFDDQFSVERPDGSNFTLKIRSTKLEDSAMYFCASSEGPGSGNTIYFGEGSWLTVV.

Judged by abundance, this clone is medium-sized. The chain joins TRBV6-5 to TRBJ2-1; 8 nucleotides line up with TRBD2. The junction had 4 bases not matched to a gene; V was cut back by 5 bases and J by 1 base. The CDR3 runs 15 residues. CDR1 MNHEY and CDR2 SVGAGI come from the germline V gene. CDR3 amino acids: CASSLLAESYNEQFF. CDR3 in DNA: TGTGCCAGCAGTCTACTAGCGGAGTCCTACAATGAGCAGTTCTTC.

The J gene is TRBJ2-3, the V gene TRBV7-9; 7 bases match TRBD1. J was trimmed by 4 bases and V by 4 bases; bases with no gene match: 5. This CDR3 has 14 residues. Germline V lookup: CDR1 SEHNR, CDR2 FQNEAQ (reference sequence). CDR3 amino acids: CASSYDRAADTQYF. For the CDR3, the DNA is TGTGCCAGCAGCTACGACAGGGCAGCAGATACGCAGTATTTT.

This chain joins TRBV6-6 and TRBJ1-1; TRBD1 matches at 7 bases. V lost 0 bases and J lost 10; bases outside the gene matches: 2. The CDR3 is 12 residues long. CDR1 is MNHNY, CDR2 SVGAGI, per germline (reference sequence). CDR3: CASSYSDRVAFF. The DNA of the CDR3 is TGTGCCAGCAGTTACTCCGACAGGGTAGCTTTCTTT.

CDR3 sequence (DNA): TGTGCCAGCAGCTTACCCTGGGCTAGCGGGGGGATTCTAAGCTCCTACAATGAGCAGTTCTTC. Its translation: CASSLPWASGGILSSYNEQFF. This chain uses TRBV7-3 with TRBJ2-1; TRBD2 aligns across 11 bases. The ends lost 2 bases at V and 0 bases at J; junction bases unmatched: 15. Germline V CDR1 and CDR2: SGHTA, FQGTGA. CDR3 length equals 21 residues. The complete variable domain, with remaining parts taken from reference TRBV7-3 and TRBJ2-1, reads GAGVSQTPSNKVTEKGKYVELRCDPISGHTALYWYRQSLGQGPEFLIYFQGTGAADDSGLPNDRFFAVRPEGSVSTLKIQRTERGDSAVYLCASSLPWASGGILSSYNEQFFGPGTRLTVL.

The chain carries TRBV7-2 and TRBJ2-1, with D maybe TRBD2 (5 bases). V was cut by 5 bases and J by 2 bases, with 10 bases left in between. Per germline, CDR1 SGHTA and CDR2 FQGNSA. The CDR3 totals 14 residues. The DNA of the CDR3 is TGTGCCAGCAGCCCGACCGGGACCTACAATGAGCAGTTCTTC. Residues: CASSPTGTYNEQFF.

This chain joins TRBV25-1 and TRBJ2-7; no reliable D call. Germline V gives CDR1 MGHDK, CDR2 SYGVNS. V was trimmed by 4 bases and J by 7 bases, leaving 11 bases between them. This CDR3 region has 12 residues. Here the CDR3 reads CASSVTPWEQYF. CDR3 bases: TGTGCCAGCAGTGTGACACCCTGGGAGCAGTACTTC.

The chain uses TRBV1 and TRBJ2-6; the table's D call, TRBD1, has no DNA check behind it. TRBV1 is assigned pseudogene status. This CDR3 contains 16 residues. This CDR3 reads CTSSQPDTSGANVLTF. The DNA of the CDR3 is TGCACCAGCAGCCAACCCGACACGTCTGGGGCCAACGTCCTGACTTTC.

V is TRBV7-9 and J is TRBJ1-2; maybe TRBD1 (5 bases). The CDR3 covers 14 residues. Germline lookup yields CDR1 SEHNR and CDR2 FQNEAQ (reference sequence). Between the trimmed V and J ends, which lost 1 base and 4 bases, there was a span of 10 bases. The CDR3: CASSLGQGFYGYTF. In nucleotides, the CDR3 is TGTGCCAGCAGCTTAGGGCAGGGATTCTATGGCTACACCTTC.

The V and J genes are TRBV9 and TRBJ1-2; D not resolved. V lost 7 bases and J 7 bases, leaving 11 bases between the germline ends. The CDR3 runs to 11 residues. The germline CDR1 and CDR2 sequences are SGDLS and YYNGEE. CDR3 nucleotides: TGTGCCAGCGGAGAGCCTATTGGCTACACCTTC. It translates to CASGEPIGYTF.

This rearrangement joins TRBV9 to TRBJ1-4, with 7 bases aligning to TRBD1. Losses at the gene ends were 4 bases for V and 4 bases for J; bases not matched to a gene: 7. Germline CDR1 is SGDLS and CDR2 is YYNGEE. The CDR3 extends over 15 amino acids. This CDR3 is CASSPTGEGNEKLFF. CDR3 coding DNA: TGTGCCAGCAGCCCCACAGGGGAGGGTAATGAAAAACTGTTTTTT. Full variable domain (rest looked up from reference TRBV9 and TRBJ1-4): DSGVTQTPKHLITATGQRVTLRCSPRSGDLSVYWYQQSLDQGLQFLIQYYNGEERAKGNILERFSAQQFPDLHSELNLSSLELGDSALYFCASSPTGEGNEKLFFGSGTQLSVL.

This chain uses TRBV5-4 with TRBJ1-3; no clear D. This CDR3 spans 14 amino acids. V dropped 3 bases and J dropped 0 bases, with 7 bases sitting between them. CDR1 SGHNT and CDR2 YYREEE come from the germline V gene (reference sequence). As DNA, the CDR3 is TGTGCCAGCAGCTACGGGAACTCTGGAAACACCATATATTTT. Translating it yields CASSYGNSGNTIYF.